This TCR beta chain comes out of a study of blood T cell repertoires in COVID-19 (dated by TCRdb to the early 2020s). Looking at the study overall: Collaborator samples came from the United States, Italy and Spain and covered acute and convalescent phases of COVID-19. The material from the prospective study consisted of cDNA or gDNA derived from T cells, B-cell-depleted T cells, or PBMCs. The dataset comprised deeply sampled blood TCRbeta repertoires from subjects exposed to, actively infected with, or recovered from COVID-19. The repertoires were made available in a free public database intended to serve as a resource for research on the immune response to SARS-CoV-2. Samples came from the ongoing ImmuneRACE study (first 160 participants) plus 1,254 subjects from 6 global collaborators. Sample metadata almost always included a de-identified subject ID, COVID-19 status, age in years and sex. Where available, HLA class I and class II types were obtained from metadata supplied by the sample provider rather than from assay-based typing.

Details on this clone: Its recognized antigen is unknown. Base quality data are lacking; no much larger clone is found one base away.

TCRbeta CDR3 regions were amplified from genomic DNA using the immunoSEQ Assay, a bias-controlled multiplex PCR. From the authors' description of their analysis: The number of nucleated cells in each sample was estimated from the amplification of reference gene primers within the assay. To quantify the absolute abundance of each unique TCRbeta CDR3 rearrangement, sequence reads were collapsed and filtered. For each sample, productive Simpson clonality was calculated as the square root of Simpson's diversity index over productive rearrangements. The immuneACCESS repertoire file appears here via TCRdb, limited to in-frame rearrangements. These files lack a portion of the clones; in checked studies, under half of the deficit traces to unresolved V genes, and the cause of the others is not known. The V and J calls and clone size are taken from that table; D and trimming were inferred from the DNA. This sample has roughly 60,000 clones in its table, and almost 85% of those were observed once. Roughly a sixth of the sample is held by the ten biggest clonotypes.

What the authors observed across the whole study: How much clinical and demographic metadata was included differed by source and by participant, and the metadata was provided uncurated.

One collaborating source in Seattle enrolled patients during active infection and followed them longitudinally through the course of disease. Each collaborating institution followed its own protocols to collect whole blood in K2EDTA tubes. For TCRbeta analysis, collaborator samples were shipped as frozen whole blood, as isolated PBMCs, or as DNA extracted from either sample type. The germline V gene encodes CDR1 SGHRS and CDR2 YFSETQ. From the cysteine up to the phenylalanine, the CDR3 has a length of 18 residues. Only the CDR3 portion is preserved as DNA: 54 bases, with reading frame beginning at the first base. Here V drops 0 bases and J drops 1 base, and the junction holds 10 bases not matched to any gene.

Sequencing used peripheral blood. The receptor's source is a man in his sixties with COVID-19, enrolled during active disease. Here the chain combines TRBV5-1 and TRBJ2-5; the central 9 bases match TRBD2. The DNA sequence follows: TGCGCCAGCAGCTTGGTCTCGCGGGAGGGCCAGGGCCAAGAGACCCAGTACTTC. This sequence encodes CASSLVSREGQGQETQYF.